These T cell receptor beta chains were read from a single sample in a study of radiotherapy plus CTLA-4 blockade in lung cancer. The method was immunoSEQ multiplex PCR; TCRdb's version includes in-frame clones alone and lacks a portion of them. The data hold approximately 70,000 clones, with more than 70% observed a single time. This specimen was peripheral blood, taken from a patient treated with radiotherapy plus ipilimumab. Source of these receptors: a human donor with non-small cell lung cancer whose response to radiotherapy plus ipilimumab could not be evaluated. Some clones in this sample may be carry-over from other donors' samples. Each CDR3 is given with its conserved first and last residue. D genes are given only for firm matches. Size is omitted from some rows. Given values are once, few, many or a class for expanded clones.

CDR3 protein: CASSLNTGELFF
CDR3 DNA: TGTGCCAGCAGTCTGAACACCGGGGAGCTGTTTTTT
V gene: TRBV28
J gene: TRBJ2-2
clone size: NA
D gene: NA

CDR3 protein: CAWSYRAGYGHTF
CDR3 DNA: TGTGCCTGGTCCTACAGGGCGGGCTATGGCCACACCTTC
V gene: TRBV30
J gene: TRBJ1-2
clone size: NA
D gene: NA

CDR3 protein: CASSPRTGRDTEAFF
CDR3 DNA: TGTGCCAGCAGCCCCCGGACAGGGAGGGACACTGAAGCTTTCTTT
V gene: TRBV7-2
J gene: TRBJ1-1
clone size: NA
D gene: TRBD1

CDR3 protein: CASSPDLQGYTYNEQFF
CDR3 DNA: TGTGCCAGCTCACCCGATTTACAGGGGTACACCTACAATGAGCAGTTCTTC
V gene: TRBV18
J gene: TRBJ2-1
clone size: few
D gene: TRBD1

CDR3 protein: CASRSGGGAYEQYF
CDR3 DNA: TGTGCCAGCAGGTCTGGCGGGGGGGCTTACGAGCAGTACTTC
V gene: TRBV2
J gene: TRBJ2-7
clone size: once
D gene: TRBD2

CDR3 protein: CASSALKGRGGYEQYF
CDR3 DNA: TGTGCCAGCAGTGCTCTTAAGGGGAGGGGAGGCTACGAGCAGTACTTC
V gene: TRBV6-6
J gene: TRBJ2-7
clone size: NA
D gene: TRBD2

CDR3 protein: CASSTYTDEQFF
CDR3 DNA: TGTGCCAGCAGTACCTATACTGATGAGCAGTTCTTC
V gene: TRBV13
J gene: TRBJ2-1
clone size: NA
D gene: NA

CDR3 protein: CASSPISGELSSYNEQFF
CDR3 DNA: TGTGCCAGCTCACCAATTAGCGGGGAGTTAAGCTCCTACAATGAGCAGTTCTTC
V gene: TRBV18
J gene: TRBJ2-1
clone size: few
D gene: TRBD2

CDR3 protein: CASSEGGAYEQYF
CDR3 DNA: TGTGCCAGCTCAGAGGGAGGTGCCTACGAGCAGTACTTC
V gene: TRBV18
J gene: TRBJ2-7
clone size: NA
D gene: NA

CDR3 protein: CASSLVGANYGYTF
CDR3 DNA: TGTGCCAGCAGCTTAGTCGGAGCTAACTATGGCTACACCTTC
V gene: TRBV11-2
J gene: TRBJ1-2
clone size: NA
D gene: NA

CDR3 protein: CAISKGDRSSYNEQFF
CDR3 DNA: TGTGCCATCAGTAAGGGGGATCGTTCCTCCTACAATGAGCAGTTCTTC
V gene: TRBV10-3
J gene: TRBJ2-1
clone size: NA
D gene: NA

CDR3 protein: CASSSDRGDIQYF
CDR3 DNA: TGTGCCAGCAGCTCGGACAGGGGTGACATTCAGTACTTC
V gene: TRBV5-6
J gene: TRBJ2-4
clone size: few
D gene: TRBD1

CDR3 protein: CATAGTGGWGETQYF
CDR3 DNA: TGTGCCACCGCTGGGACAGGGGGCTGGGGGGAGACCCAGTACTTC
V gene: TRBV25-1
J gene: TRBJ2-5
clone size: NA
D gene: TRBD1

CDR3 protein: CASHRVKSTEAFF
CDR3 DNA: TGTGCCAGCCACAGGGTGAAGAGTACTGAAGCTTTCTTT
V gene: TRBV2
J gene: TRBJ1-1
clone size: NA
D gene: NA

CDR3 protein: CASSQRQGVPNEKLFF
CDR3 DNA: TGCGCCAGCAGCCAAAGGCAGGGGGTCCCTAATGAAAAACTGTTTTTT
V gene: TRBV4-1
J gene: TRBJ1-4
clone size: few
D gene: TRBD1

CDR3 protein: CASSLIQGEGGTEAFF
CDR3 DNA: TGCGCCAGCAGCTTGATACAGGGGGAGGGAGGCACTGAAGCTTTCTTT
V gene: TRBV5-1
J gene: TRBJ1-1
clone size: NA
D gene: TRBD1

CDR3 protein: CASIPRTGIMNTEAFF
CDR3 DNA: TGTGCCAGCATCCCTCGGACAGGGATAATGAACACTGAAGCTTTCTTT
V gene: TRBV7-9
J gene: TRBJ1-1
clone size: NA
D gene: TRBD1